The 18 T cell receptor beta chains below were found in one sample sequenced in a study of T-cell reconstitution after alpha-beta-depleted transplantation in children. Unique molecular identifiers were built into the TCRbeta library. One entry per CDR3 protein results from TCRdb running MiXCR on the PCR reads. The table shows about 980,000 distinct CDR3 sequences, with about 29% occurring only once. Sample: PBMCs, mostly from graft donor cells, taken 360 days after TCRalphabeta/CD19-depleted stem cell transplant. The receptors originated from a boy under two years old who had a stem cell transplant for SCID, so the T cells may come from the graft donor.

This clonotype has just a few counts. The chain is built from TRBV6-2 or TRBV6-3 and TRBJ1-5; 9 nucleotides match TRBD1. The CDR3 consists of 16 residues. Germline V gene data show CDR1 as MNHEY and CDR2 as SVGEGT. Trimming at V came to 2 bases and at J to 4 bases, leaving 6 bases not matched to a gene. The CDR3 spells CASSYLGQGRNQPQHF. In nucleotides, the CDR3 is TGTGCCAGCAGTTACCTTGGACAGGGGCGAAATCAGCCCCAGCATTTT.

J is TRBJ2-3 and V is TRBV9, with D possibly matching TRBD2 (5 bases). The germline gives CDR1 SGDLS, CDR2 YYNGEE. V lost 3 bases and J lost 4, with 9 bases in between. The CDR3 contains 13 residues. This CDR3 reads CASSARRADTQYF. The CDR3 DNA follows: TGTGCCAGCAGCGCCAGGCGGGCAGATACGCAGTATTTT.

The rearrangement joins TRBV25-1 to TRBJ2-7, with a possible D match to TRBD2 (7 bases). Trimming left V 1 base short and J 3 bases short, with 16 bases between. Germline-derived CDR1 and CDR2 are MGHDK and SYGVNS. CDR3 size: 16 residues. CDR3 region: CASSESGRGVSYEQYF. In DNA, the CDR3 is TGTGCCAGCAGTGAATCGGGGAGGGGGGTAAGCTACGAGCAGTACTTC.

This clonotype was found a few times. The chain recombines TRBV20-1 with TRBJ2-7, with D perhaps TRBD1 (6 bases). Trimming cost V 2 bases and J 4 bases, with 15 bases left between them. The CDR3 loop spans 14 amino acids. The germline CDR1 and CDR2 sequences are DFQATT and SNEGSKA (reference sequence). CDR3 region: CSARRTDGWYEQYF. In DNA, the CDR3 is TGCAGTGCTAGACGGACAGATGGATGGTACGAGCAGTACTTC.

In this sample, this clonotype turned up a few times. The chain employs TRBV7-8 and TRBJ2-1; TRBD2 matches at 16 bases. CDR1 is SGHVS, CDR2 FQNEAQ, per germline. The CDR3 sequence is 15 residues long. The ends lost 3 bases at V and 12 bases at J; junction bases unmatched: 5. The chain's CDR3 is CASSLGTSGGASQFF. As DNA, the CDR3 is TGTGCCAGCAGCTTGGGGACTAGCGGGGGGGCTTCGCAGTTCTTC.

The chain carries TRBV12-3 or TRBV12-4 and TRBJ2-7; 8 bases fit TRBD1. CDR3 length equals 14 residues. Unmatched junction bases numbered 7, after V lost 5 bases and J lost 4 bases. The CDR3: CASSRQGWRYEQYF. In nucleotides, the CDR3 is TGTGCCAGCAGTCGACAGGGGTGGCGGTACGAGCAGTACTTC.

This clonotype was picked up a small number of times. The chain employs TRBV27 and TRBJ2-7; tentative D call: TRBD2 (5 bases). V was clipped by 4 bases and J by 6 bases, with 13 bases between them. The CDR3 sequence is 13 residues long. CDR1 and CDR2 (germline): MNHEY, SMNVEV (reference sequence). CDR3 nucleotide sequence: TGTGCCAGCAGTTATCGGGGTACCGGCGAGCAGTACTTC. Its protein product is CASSYRGTGEQYF.

The chain uses TRBV11-2 and TRBJ2-1; tentative D call: TRBD2 (7 bases). CDR1 and CDR2 (germline): SGHAT, FQNNGV. V lost 0 bases, J lost 9 bases, and 15 bases lay in between. The CDR3 contains 15 residues. CDR3 residues: CASSLEVSGGGEQFF. For the CDR3, the DNA is TGTGCCAGCAGCTTAGAGGTGTCGGGGGGCGGTGAGCAGTTCTTC.

This clonotype has ten or more counts. The rearrangement uses TRBV15 and TRBJ2-1, with D tentatively TRBD1 (5 bases). CDR1 and CDR2 (germline): LNHNV, YYDKDF (reference sequence). V lost 8 bases and J lost 1, with 18 bases in between. The CDR3 is 16 amino acids. The CDR3: CATAYYVGVSYNEQFF. In DNA, the CDR3 is TGTGCCACCGCCTATTACGTAGGGGTGTCCTACAATGAGCAGTTCTTC.

This rearrangement joins TRBV20-1 to TRBJ1-2; no clear D gene. V was pared by 5 bases and J by 4 bases, with 8 bases between. This CDR3 has 11 amino acids. Germline CDR1 is DFQATT and CDR2 is SNEGSKA (reference sequence). DNA for the CDR3: TGCAGTGCTTGGCGGGGCTATGGCTACACCTTC. This gives the protein CSAWRGYGYTF.

A few counts support this clonotype. The V call is TRBV7-9, the J call TRBJ2-6; either TRBD1 or TRBD2 may fit D (5 bases each). Between the trimmed V and J ends, which lost 5 bases and 13 bases, there was a span of 21 bases. Germline assignment: CDR1 SEHNR and CDR2 FQNEAQ (reference sequence). The CDR3 is 15 residues long. DNA of the CDR3: TGTGCCAGCAGCCCGGGACGGTCCCTTCACGAAGTCCTGACTTTC. Its protein product is CASSPGRSLHEVLTF.

This chain joins TRBV6-1 and TRBJ1-5, with D possibly matching TRBD1 (6 bases). Trimming removed 6 bases from V and 3 bases from J, with 15 bases in between. Germline values: CDR1 MNHNS, CDR2 SASEGT. This CDR3 comprises 15 residues. CDR3 nucleotides: TGTGCCAGCAGCTTCTTGGACAGCTACAATCAGCCCCAGCATTTT. It translates to CASSFLDSYNQPQHF.

This clonotype was seen repeatedly, ten times or more. The chain joins TRBV18 to TRBJ2-5, with a weak D call TRBD1 (6 bases). CDR3 length equals 14 residues. V lost 0 bases and J 2 bases, leaving 7 bases between the germline ends. Germline CDR1 and CDR2: KGHSH and LQKENI. The CDR3 here is CASSPPGQQETQYF. CDR3 coding DNA: TGTGCCAGCTCACCACCCGGACAGCAAGAGACCCAGTACTTC.

This clonotype was recorded only once. This chain uses TRBV7-6 with TRBJ2-7, with 7 bases lining up with TRBD2. Trimming took 2 bases from V and 2 from J; bases not matched to a gene: 6. CDR1 is SGHVS and CDR2 is FNYEAQ in the germline V gene. This CDR3 has 15 amino acids. In nucleotides, the CDR3 is TGTGCCAGCAGCTTAACCGGCGGGAGTACCTACGAGCAGTACTTC. Protein: CASSLTGGSTYEQYF.

The gene calls are TRBV20-1 and TRBJ2-7; no reliable D call. Deletions cut 0 bases from V and 3 bases from J, with 12 bases between. Looked up from germline, CDR1 is DFQATT and CDR2 is SNEGSKA (reference sequence). This CDR3 spans 14 amino acids. CDR3 residues: CSARDGRAVYEQYF. The CDR3 nucleotides read TGCAGTGCTAGAGACGGCCGGGCGGTCTACGAGCAGTACTTC.

The J gene is TRBJ2-7, the V gene TRBV7-9; 8 bases align to TRBD1. Trimming took 5 bases from V and 5 from J; bases not matched to a gene: 8. Germline V CDR1 and CDR2: SEHNR, FQNEAQ (reference sequence). The CDR3 runs to 14 residues. The CDR3 sequence is CASSTRTGSNEQYF. The CDR3 DNA is TGTGCCAGCAGCACGCGGACAGGGAGCAACGAGCAGTACTTC.

The chain is built from TRBV27 and TRBJ2-1; 7 nucleotides align to TRBD1. This CDR3 is 15 amino acids long. CDR1 and CDR2 (germline): MNHEY, SMNVEV (reference sequence). V gave up 8 bases and J gave up 0 bases; unmatched junction bases: 7. CDR3 amino acids: CASRTGSSSYNEQFF. The CDR3, as DNA: TGTGCCAGCCGGACAGGTTCTAGCTCCTACAATGAGCAGTTCTTC.

This chain links TRBV28 with TRBJ2-7; D is unclear. Trimming removed 9 bases from V and 4 bases from J, with 10 bases in between. The CDR3 runs to 11 residues. Germline V CDR1 and CDR2: MDHEN, SYDVKM. The CDR3 loop reads CASNTYYEQYF. Here the CDR3 DNA reads TGTGCCAGTAACACCTATTACGAGCAGTACTTC.